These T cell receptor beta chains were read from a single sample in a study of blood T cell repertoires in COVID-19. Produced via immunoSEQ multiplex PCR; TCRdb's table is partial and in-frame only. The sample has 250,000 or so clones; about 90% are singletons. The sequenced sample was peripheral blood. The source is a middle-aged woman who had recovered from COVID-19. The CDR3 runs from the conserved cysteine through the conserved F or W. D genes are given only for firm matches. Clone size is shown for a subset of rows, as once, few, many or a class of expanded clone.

CDR3aa: CASSLSGSREPQHF; CDR3nt: TGTGCCAGCAGCTTATCAGGATCGAGGGAGCCCCAGCATTTT; j_gene: TRBJ1-5; abundance: -; d_gene: -; v_gene: TRBV7-9
CDR3aa: CSVGGLDTIYF; CDR3nt: TGCAGCGTTGGCGGCCTTGACACCATATATTTT; j_gene: TRBJ1-3; abundance: -; d_gene: -; v_gene: TRBV29-1
CDR3aa: CASSRDRESSNQPQHF; CDR3nt: TGTGCCAGCAGCCGAGACCGGGAATCCAGCAATCAGCCCCAGCATTTT; j_gene: TRBJ1-5; abundance: once; d_gene: -; v_gene: TRBV4-2
CDR3aa: CASSVGAGATDTQYF; CDR3nt: TGTGCCAGCAGTGTTGGGGCAGGAGCCACAGATACGCAGTATTTT; j_gene: TRBJ2-3; abundance: once; d_gene: -; v_gene: TRBV7-2
CDR3aa: CASSRRTNTGELFF; CDR3nt: TGTGCCAGTAGTAGACGGACTAACACCGGGGAGCTGTTTTTT; j_gene: TRBJ2-2; abundance: -; d_gene: -; v_gene: TRBV19
CDR3aa: CASTPGQLTYEQYF; CDR3nt: TGTGCCAGCACCCCGGGACAGCTCACCTACGAGCAGTACTTC; j_gene: TRBJ2-7; abundance: -; d_gene: TRBD1; v_gene: TRBV6-5
CDR3aa: CASSEGQINTEAFF; CDR3nt: TGTGCCAGCAGTGAAGGACAGATTAACACTGAAGCTTTCTTT; j_gene: TRBJ1-1; abundance: -; d_gene: -; v_gene: TRBV6-1
CDR3aa: CASSQDSSGLYNEQFF; CDR3nt: TGTGCCAGCAGCCAAGATTCTAGCGGTTTGTACAATGAGCAGTTCTTC; j_gene: TRBJ2-1; abundance: -; d_gene: TRBD2; v_gene: TRBV14
CDR3aa: CASSLGGQSYEQYF; CDR3nt: TGTGCCAGCAGCTTGGGGGGCCAGAGCTACGAGCAGTACTTC; j_gene: TRBJ2-7; abundance: -; d_gene: -; v_gene: TRBV5-4
CDR3aa: CASSLAGSTGDTQYF; CDR3nt: TGTGCCAGCAGCCTTGCAGGGTCGACCGGAGATACGCAGTATTTT; j_gene: TRBJ2-3; abundance: -; d_gene: -; v_gene: TRBV5-6
CDR3aa: CASSQEGRGSPLHF; CDR3nt: TGTGCCAGCAGCCAAGAAGGACGGGGTTCACCCCTCCACTTT; j_gene: TRBJ1-6; abundance: few; d_gene: -; v_gene: TRBV3-1/TRBV3-2
CDR3aa: CASSQGARGNYGYTF; CDR3nt: TGCGCCAGCAGCCAAGGGGCCAGGGGGAACTATGGCTACACCTTC; j_gene: TRBJ1-2; abundance: -; d_gene: TRBD1; v_gene: TRBV4-3
CDR3aa: CASSQGTSGSQETQYF; CDR3nt: TGTGCCAGCAGCCAAGGGACTAGCGGGAGTCAAGAGACCCAGTACTTC; j_gene: TRBJ2-5; abundance: -; d_gene: TRBD2; v_gene: TRBV11-3
CDR3aa: CASSFLGGNTEAFF; CDR3nt: TGTGCCAGCAGCTTCCTGGGGGGGAACACTGAAGCTTTCTTT; j_gene: TRBJ1-1; abundance: -; d_gene: -; v_gene: TRBV27
CDR3aa: CASSYVEGNTIYF; CDR3nt: TGTGCCAGCAGTTACGTCGAGGGAAACACCATATATTTT; j_gene: TRBJ1-3; abundance: -; d_gene: -; v_gene: TRBV6-2/TRBV6-3
CDR3aa: CACLTSGGVYEQYF; CDR3nt: TGTGCCTGCCTGACTAGCGGGGGGGTGTACGAGCAGTACTTC; j_gene: TRBJ2-7; abundance: once; d_gene: TRBD2; v_gene: TRBV30
CDR3aa: CASSWTGPGYTF; CDR3nt: TGTGCCAGCAGCTGGACAGGGCCTGGCTACACCTTC; j_gene: TRBJ1-2; abundance: -; d_gene: TRBD1; v_gene: TRBV11-2
CDR3aa: CASSLGTSGADTQYF; CDR3nt: TGCGCCAGCAGCTTAGGGACTAGCGGGGCAGATACGCAGTATTTT; j_gene: TRBJ2-3; abundance: -; d_gene: TRBD2; v_gene: TRBV5-1
CDR3aa: CASSQDPGLNTEAFF; CDR3nt: TGCGCCAGCAGCCAAGATCCGGGGTTGAACACTGAAGCTTTCTTT; j_gene: TRBJ1-1; abundance: few; d_gene: -; v_gene: TRBV4-1
CDR3aa: CASSARQGIKQPQHF; CDR3nt: TGTGCCAGTAGTGCAAGACAGGGGATAAAACAGCCCCAGCATTTT; j_gene: TRBJ1-5; abundance: once; d_gene: TRBD1; v_gene: TRBV19
CDR3aa: CASSQDSLRRETQYF; CDR3nt: TGCGCCAGCAGCCAAGATAGCCTGAGACGAGAGACCCAGTACTTC; j_gene: TRBJ2-5; abundance: -; d_gene: -; v_gene: TRBV4-3
CDR3aa: CASSPSWTGVEFF; CDR3nt: TGTGCCAGCAGCCCGAGTTGGACAGGGGTGGAGTTCTTC; j_gene: TRBJ2-1; abundance: -; d_gene: TRBD1; v_gene: TRBV13
CDR3aa: CASSLRGGHTDTQYF; CDR3nt: TGCGCCAGCAGCTTGCGGGGGGGACACACAGATACGCAGTATTTT; j_gene: TRBJ2-3; abundance: -; d_gene: TRBD2; v_gene: TRBV5-1
CDR3aa: CASTRGGTAYNEQFF; CDR3nt: TGTGCCAGTACCCGCGGCGGGACCGCTTACAATGAGCAGTTCTTC; j_gene: TRBJ2-1; abundance: -; d_gene: -; v_gene: TRBV19
CDR3aa: CASSFGRARGYGYTF; CDR3nt: TGTGCCAGCAGCTTTGGACGGGCGCGGGGATATGGCTACACCTTC; j_gene: TRBJ1-2; abundance: once; d_gene: -; v_gene: TRBV5-6
CDR3aa: CASSRDSTRQYYGYTF; CDR3nt: TGTGCCAGCTCCCGGGACTCAACCCGTCAGTACTATGGCTACACCTTC; j_gene: TRBJ1-2; abundance: -; d_gene: -; v_gene: TRBV28
CDR3aa: CASSLRQRGYTF; CDR3nt: TGTGCCAGCAGTTTACGGCAGCGGGGCTACACCTTC; j_gene: TRBJ1-2; abundance: once; d_gene: -; v_gene: TRBV12-3/TRBV12-4
CDR3aa: CTSSLPGLAGGGETQYF; CDR3nt: TGCACCAGCAGCCTACCCGGACTAGCGGGGGGGGGAGAGACCCAGTACTTC; j_gene: TRBJ2-5; abundance: -; d_gene: -; v_gene: TRBV1
CDR3aa: CASSLGTGTNYGYTF; CDR3nt: TGTGCCAGCAGTTTAGGGACAGGAACTAACTATGGCTACACCTTC; j_gene: TRBJ1-2; abundance: few; d_gene: TRBD1; v_gene: TRBV27
CDR3aa: CASSEGPAGSSYEQYF; CDR3nt: TGCGCCAGCAGTGAAGGGCCAGCGGGAAGCTCCTACGAGCAGTACTTC; j_gene: TRBJ2-7; abundance: -; d_gene: TRBD2; v_gene: TRBV10-2
CDR3aa: CASSEFGQGLYGYTF; CDR3nt: TGTGCCAGCAGCGAATTTGGACAGGGCCTATATGGCTACACCTTC; j_gene: TRBJ1-2; abundance: -; d_gene: TRBD1; v_gene: TRBV5-6
CDR3aa: CAISESWGVRDNEQFF; CDR3nt: TGTGCCATCAGTGAGTCGTGGGGGGTAAGGGACAATGAGCAGTTCTTC; j_gene: TRBJ2-1; abundance: -; d_gene: -; v_gene: TRBV10-3
CDR3aa: CASSLGPFRDYNEQFF; CDR3nt: TGTGCCAGCAGCCTAGGGCCCTTCAGGGACTACAATGAGCAGTTCTTC; j_gene: TRBJ2-1; abundance: -; d_gene: -; v_gene: TRBV14
CDR3aa: CASSLGWANTEAFF; CDR3nt: TGCGCCAGCAGCTTGGGTTGGGCAAACACTGAAGCTTTCTTT; j_gene: TRBJ1-1; abundance: -; d_gene: -; v_gene: TRBV5-1
CDR3aa: CASSAIGQFSYNSPLHF; CDR3nt: TGTGCCAGCAGCGCAATCGGACAGTTCTCCTATAATTCACCCCTCCACTTT; j_gene: TRBJ1-6; abundance: -; d_gene: -; v_gene: TRBV9
CDR3aa: CASSLSGTGNGYTF; CDR3nt: TGTGCCAGCAGCTTGTCCGGGACAGGTAATGGCTACACCTTC; j_gene: TRBJ1-2; abundance: once; d_gene: TRBD1; v_gene: TRBV5-5
CDR3aa: CASSPGRGVGNGYTF; CDR3nt: TGCGCCAGCAGCCCGGGCCGGGGGGTAGGCAATGGCTACACCTTC; j_gene: TRBJ1-2; abundance: -; d_gene: -; v_gene: TRBV5-1
CDR3aa: CASSYGRSGGEQFF; CDR3nt: TGTGCCAGCAGTTACGGACGTAGCGGGGGTGAGCAGTTCTTC; j_gene: TRBJ2-1; abundance: -; d_gene: TRBD2; v_gene: TRBV6-6
CDR3aa: CASSLRTDINYGYTF; CDR3nt: TGTGCCAGCAGCTTGAGGACGGACATTAACTATGGCTACACCTTC; j_gene: TRBJ1-2; abundance: -; d_gene: -; v_gene: TRBV7-8
CDR3aa: CASSLRQGVGAEAFF; CDR3nt: TGTGCCAGCAGTTTAAGACAGGGGGTAGGAGCTGAAGCTTTCTTT; j_gene: TRBJ1-1; abundance: -; d_gene: TRBD1; v_gene: TRBV27
CDR3aa: CASTRQTNSNQPQHF; CDR3nt: TGTGCCAGCACACGACAGACCAATAGCAATCAGCCCCAGCATTTT; j_gene: TRBJ1-5; abundance: -; d_gene: -; v_gene: TRBV18
CDR3aa: CASSYKGRRDGYTF; CDR3nt: TGTGCCAGCAGTTACAAAGGGAGGCGCGATGGCTACACCTTC; j_gene: TRBJ1-2; abundance: -; d_gene: -; v_gene: TRBV6-5
CDR3aa: CASRTGYAPQETQYF; CDR3nt: TGTGCCAGCAGGACAGGGTATGCCCCCCAAGAGACCCAGTACTTC; j_gene: TRBJ2-5; abundance: -; d_gene: TRBD1; v_gene: TRBV2
CDR3aa: CAIGTSAYEQYF; CDR3nt: TGTGCCATCGGGACTAGCGCATACGAGCAGTACTTC; j_gene: TRBJ2-7; abundance: -; d_gene: TRBD2; v_gene: TRBV10-3
CDR3aa: CASSAGLATEAFF; CDR3nt: TGTGCCAGTAGTGCGGGATTGGCCACTGAAGCTTTCTTT; j_gene: TRBJ1-1; abundance: few; d_gene: -; v_gene: TRBV19
CDR3aa: CASSYSVPGGRYTF; CDR3nt: TGTGCCAGCAGTTACTCGGTCCCAGGAGGACGCTACACCTTC; j_gene: TRBJ1-2; abundance: -; d_gene: -; v_gene: TRBV6-5
CDR3aa: CASSFSGKETQYF; CDR3nt: TGTGCCAGCAGCTTTTCGGGGAAAGAGACCCAGTACTTC; j_gene: TRBJ2-5; abundance: -; d_gene: -; v_gene: TRBV7-9
CDR3aa: CASSLAGRDAETQYF; CDR3nt: TGCGCCAGCAGCTTGGCCGGGAGGGACGCGGAGACCCAGTACTTC; j_gene: TRBJ2-5; abundance: -; d_gene: TRBD2; v_gene: TRBV5-1
CDR3aa: CASSFGGDSNQPQHF; CDR3nt: TGTGCCAGCAGCTTCGGGGGGGACAGCAATCAGCCCCAGCATTTT; j_gene: TRBJ1-5; abundance: -; d_gene: -; v_gene: TRBV5-4
CDR3aa: CASSPDRDLYEQYF; CDR3nt: TGTGCCAGCAGTCCCGACAGGGATTTGTACGAGCAGTACTTC; j_gene: TRBJ2-7; abundance: -; d_gene: TRBD1; v_gene: TRBV27